Each of the 21 T cell receptor beta chains below was sequenced from the same sample in a study of early T cells in non-severe SARS-CoV-2 infection. TCRdb passed the 5' RACE reads through MiXCR, listing each CDR3 protein once. The sample has over 25,000 distinct CDR3 sequences, roughly 5.4% seen once. Material for sequencing was whole blood. The receptors here all came from an adult who was a healthcare worker with PCR-confirmed SARS-CoV-2 infection or an uninfected control (not recorded which).

This clonotype was seen repeatedly, ten times or more. This rearrangement joins TRBV2 to TRBJ2-5; 10 bases map to TRBD1. V gave up 6 bases and J gave up 5 bases; unmatched junction bases: 6. This CDR3 is built from 14 residues. Germline values: CDR1 SNHLY, CDR2 FYNNEI. As DNA, the CDR3 is TGTGCCAGCAGCGTGACAGGGGGCACGGAGACCCAGTACTTC. It specifies CASSVTGGTETQYF.

This clonotype is medium-sized within its sample. The rearrangement links TRBV29-1 to TRBJ1-2; a possible D gene is TRBD1 (5 bases). Trimming took off 6 bases at V and 4 bases at J, with 18 bases between the two ends. The germline gives CDR1 SQVTM, CDR2 ANQGSEA. The CDR3 is 14 residues long. CDR3 residues: CSVVGTGTAYGYTF. The CDR3, as DNA: TGCAGCGTAGTTGGGACCGGGACGGCCTATGGCTACACCTTC.

This clonotype was picked up a small number of times. This chain uses TRBV3-1 with TRBJ2-1; D is perhaps TRBD1 or TRBD2 (6 bases each). CDR1 LGHDT and CDR2 YNNKEL come from the germline V gene (reference sequence). The CDR3 runs 15 residues. V gave up 4 bases and J gave up 9 bases, with 19 bases separating them. The CDR3 reads CASSRLGGTPGEQFF. Written as DNA, the CDR3 is TGTGCCAGCAGCCGCTTAGGCGGGACACCGGGTGAGCAGTTCTTC.

The V call is TRBV7-6, the J call TRBJ2-3; weak D call: TRBD1 (5 bases). The V end was cut by 5 bases, the J end by 1 base, with 13 bases between. Germline V gives CDR1 SGHVS, CDR2 FNYEAQ. There are 15 residues in the CDR3. The CDR3 here is CASSPRVGGTDTQYF. CDR3 DNA: TGTGCCAGCAGCCCCCGAGTAGGGGGCACAGATACGCAGTATTTT. The full variable domain, in which reference TRBV7-6 and TRBJ2-3 provide the parts outside the CDR3, is GAGVSQSPRYKVTKRGQDVALRCDPISGHVSLYWYRQALGQGPEFLTYFNYEAQQDKSGLPNDRFSAERPEGSISTLTIQRTEQRDSAMYRCASSPRVGGTDTQYFGPGTRLTVL.

By proportion, this clonotype is medium-sized. The chain carries TRBV19 and TRBJ2-1, with 10 bases that match TRBD1. CDR1 is LNHDA and CDR2 is SQIVND in the germline V gene (reference sequence). Trimming at V came to 1 base and at J to 6 bases, leaving 0 bases not matched to a gene. The CDR3 loop spans 14 amino acids. The CDR3 sequence: CASSIGTGGNEQFF. CDR3 sequence (DNA): TGTGCCAGTAGTATAGGGACAGGGGGCAATGAGCAGTTCTTC.

The chain links TRBV5-1 to TRBJ1-4; D unclear. Between the trimmed V and J ends, which lost 4 bases and 4 bases, there was a span of 8 bases. Per the germline V gene, CDR1 is SGHRS and CDR2 is YFSETQ. This CDR3 has 13 amino acids. In DNA, the CDR3 is TGCGCCAGCAGCCCCACCCATAATGAAAAACTGTTTTTT. Residues: CASSPTHNEKLFF. The full variable domain, its missing parts supplied by reference TRBV5-1 and TRBJ1-4, is KAGVTQTPRYLIKTRGQQVTLSCSPISGHRSVSWYQQTPGQGLQFLFEYFSETQRNKGNFPGRFSGRQFSNSRSEMNVSTLELGDSALYLCASSPTHNEKLFFGSGTQLSVL.

This clonotype was seen many times. At one of its ends the junction is not consistent with the germline gene, which may arise from a read error. The V call is TRBV5-1, the J call TRBJ2-7; 8 bases line up with TRBD2. The CDR3 is 14 amino acids. Germline CDR1 is SGHRS and CDR2 is YFSETQ. The CDR3 loop reads CASRLGLDMYEQYF. The CDR3, as DNA: TGCGCCAGCCGCTTGGGACTAGACATGTACGAGCAGTACTTC.

By share of the sample, this clonotype is medium-sized (0.01 to 0.1%). The rearrangement joins TRBV7-2 to TRBJ2-7; D unresolved. The germline V gene has CDR1 SGHTA and CDR2 FQGNSA. The CDR3 loop spans 11 amino acids. With 5 bases removed from V and 4 bases from J, the gap between germline ends came to 6 bases. CDR3 protein: CASSQEYEQYF. DNA for the CDR3: TGTGCCAGCAGCCAAGAATACGAGCAGTACTTC.

This clonotype was found a few times. Lacking the conserved final phenylalanine or tryptophan, this CDR3 likely reflects a read error. V gene TRBV27 combines with J gene TRBJ1-1; D unresolved. The CDR3 is 15 amino acids. V was pared by 1 base and J by 1 base, with 10 bases between. Per the germline V gene, CDR1 is MNHEY and CDR2 is SMNVEV (reference sequence). CDR3 sequence: CASSLLRETNTEAFS. In DNA, the CDR3 is TGTGCCAGCAGTTTATTACGGGAGACGAACACTGAAGCTTTCTCT.

This clonotype was counted at least ten times. The chain is built from TRBV7-6 and TRBJ2-5; 12 nucleotides agree with TRBD2. V lost 0 bases to trimming and J lost 5 bases; unmatched junction nucleotides: 7. CDR3 length: 17 residues. Germline loops: CDR1 SGHVS, CDR2 FNYEAQ. The CDR3 DNA is TGTGCCAGCAGCTTAGCCGCTAGCGGGGGGGCGTCGGAGACCCAGTACTTC. Its translation is CASSLAASGGASETQYF. Full variable domain (missing parts from reference TRBV7-6 and TRBJ2-5): GAGVSQSPRYKVTKRGQDVALRCDPISGHVSLYWYRQALGQGPEFLTYFNYEAQQDKSGLPNDRFSAERPEGSISTLTIQRTEQRDSAMYRCASSLAASGGASETQYFGPGTRLLVL.

CDR3 sequence (DNA): TGTGCCAGCAGCTTCAAGCGGGCAAACATTCAGTACTTC. Amino acids: CASSFKRANIQYF. The gene calls are TRBV7-2 and TRBJ2-4, with D maybe TRBD2 (6 bases). V was clipped by 3 bases and J by 6 bases, with 9 bases between them. There are 13 residues in the CDR3. Germline V gene sequence: CDR1 SGHTA, CDR2 FQGNSA. The whole variable domain, remainder taken from reference TRBV7-2 and TRBJ2-4, is GAGVSQSPSNKVTEKGKDVELRCDPISGHTALYWYRQSLGQGLEFLIYFQGNSAPDKSGLPSDRFSAERTGGSVSTLTIQRTQQEDSAVYLCASSFKRANIQYFGAGTRLSVL.

In this sample, this clonotype turned up many times. The genes are TRBV7-2 and TRBJ1-1; D ambiguous. The V gene's germline CDR1 is SGHTA and CDR2 FQGNSA. Trimming took 4 bases from V and 6 from J, leaving 9 bases between them. The CDR3 runs 12 residues. The CDR3 nucleotides are TGTGCCAGCAGCTCATGGACCCCTGAAGCTTTCTTT. This sequence encodes CASSSWTPEAFF.

A few counts support this clonotype. The chain recombines TRBV7-8 with TRBJ2-1; TRBD2 matches 7 bases. The germline gives CDR1 SGHVS, CDR2 FQNEAQ. The CDR3 consists of 16 residues. J was trimmed by 9 bases and V by 5 bases; bases with no gene match: 16. The CDR3 DNA follows: TGTGCCAGCAGCCTCAGACTAGCCGAGTCCGGGAGTGAGCAGTTCTTC. The encoded protein is CASSLRLAESGSEQFF.

This clonotype has at least ten counts. The rearrangement links TRBV29-1 to TRBJ2-5; D is uncertain. CDR3 size: 15 residues. Germline V gene lookup returns CDR1 SQVTM and CDR2 ANQGSEA. V lost 0 bases to trimming and J lost 2 bases, with 13 bases between them. The CDR3 loop is CSVEELYLGQETQYF. CDR3 DNA sequence: TGCAGCGTTGAAGAACTATACCTGGGACAAGAGACCCAGTACTTC. The full variable domain, its missing parts supplied by reference TRBV29-1 and TRBJ2-5, is SAVISQKPSRDICQRGTSLTIQCQVDSQVTMMFWYRQQPGQSLTLIATANQGSEATYESGFVIDKFPISRPNLTFSTLTVSNMSPEDSSIYLCSVEELYLGQETQYFGPGTRLLVL.

This clonotype was picked up a small number of times. The rearrangement links TRBV12-3 or TRBV12-4 to TRBJ2-1; 9 bases are a match to TRBD1. With V trimmed by 6 bases and J by 8 bases, 8 bases remained unmatched. CDR3 size: 14 residues. The DNA for the CDR3 is TGTGCCAGCAGCGACAGGGGGGGTATGGATGAGCAGTTCTTC. This gives the protein CASSDRGGMDEQFF.

This clonotype was counted many times. The rearrangement joins TRBV20-1 to TRBJ2-1; 13 bases align to TRBD2. V lost 8 bases, J lost 10 bases, and 17 bases stayed unmatched. CDR3 length: 16 residues. CDR1 DFQATT and CDR2 SNEGSKA come from the germline V gene (reference sequence). CDR3 nucleotides: TGCAGTACCCTCGCCCCACTAGCGGGAGGGCCTTGGGAGCAGTTCTTC. Amino acid sequence: CSTLAPLAGGPWEQFF.

This clonotype was counted at least ten times. This chain links TRBV5-1 with TRBJ2-4, with D perhaps TRBD1 (6 bases). Trimming took 5 bases from V and 0 from J, leaving 21 bases between them. Germline V gene data show CDR1 as SGHRS and CDR2 as YFSETQ. The CDR3 consists of 18 residues. Written as DNA, the CDR3 is TGCGCCAGCAGTTTAAACCGGGACACCCTCCTAGCCAAAAACATTCAGTACTTC. It specifies CASSLNRDTLLAKNIQYF. The whole variable domain, remainder taken from reference TRBV5-1 and TRBJ2-4, is KAGVTQTPRYLIKTRGQQVTLSCSPISGHRSVSWYQQTPGQGLQFLFEYFSETQRNKGNFPGRFSGRQFSNSRSEMNVSTLELGDSALYLCASSLNRDTLLAKNIQYFGAGTRLSVL.

There are many counts of this clonotype. This chain joins TRBV30 and TRBJ1-2; D is undetermined. The CDR3 has 13 residues. Germline CDR1 and CDR2: GTSNPN and SVGIG (reference sequence). DNA for the CDR3: TGTGCACATATGGACGGACTGATCTATGGCTACACCTTC. Protein sequence: CAHMDGLIYGYTF.

At least ten counts were recorded for this clonotype. The J gene is TRBJ2-1, the V gene TRBV10-1; D gene unclear. This CDR3 has 13 amino acids. Germline assignment: CDR1 WNHNN and CDR2 SYGVQD (reference sequence). The CDR3 reads CRLTASSYNEQFF. CDR3 DNA: TGCCGTCTCACAGCGTCTTCCTACAATGAGCAGTTCTTC.

This clonotype has only one observation. It may be a read error: a sequence one base away is much more abundant. DNA of the CDR3: TGTGCCAGCAGCTTAGGGTCAGGGTTGAGTTACGAGCAGTACTTC. This translates into CASSLGSGLSYEQYF. The chain combines TRBV11-2 with TRBJ2-7, with D possibly TRBD1 on 5 matching bases. V dropped 1 base and J dropped 4 bases, with 14 bases sitting between them. This CDR3 spans 15 amino acids. Germline CDR1 is SGHAT and CDR2 is FQNNGV.

The chain is built from TRBV2 and TRBJ2-5; no clear D gene. Trimming took off 7 bases at V and 7 bases at J, with 13 bases between the two ends. This CDR3 comprises 12 residues. Germline CDR1 is SNHLY and CDR2 is FYNNEI. CDR3 protein: CASKVFRATQYF. The DNA for the CDR3 is TGTGCCAGCAAGGTTTTCCGGGCGACCCAGTACTTC.